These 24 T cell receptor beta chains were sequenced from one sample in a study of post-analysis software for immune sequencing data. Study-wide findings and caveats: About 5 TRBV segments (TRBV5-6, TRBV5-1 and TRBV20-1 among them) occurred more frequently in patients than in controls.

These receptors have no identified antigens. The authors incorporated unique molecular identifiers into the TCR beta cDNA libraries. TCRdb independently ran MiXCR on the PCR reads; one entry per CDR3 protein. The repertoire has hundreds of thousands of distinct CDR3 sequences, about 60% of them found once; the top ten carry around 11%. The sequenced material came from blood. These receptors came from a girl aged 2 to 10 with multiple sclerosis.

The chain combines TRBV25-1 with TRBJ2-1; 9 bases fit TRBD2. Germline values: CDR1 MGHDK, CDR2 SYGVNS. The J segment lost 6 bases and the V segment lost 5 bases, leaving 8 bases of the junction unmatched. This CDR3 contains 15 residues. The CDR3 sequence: CASSQTFSGGNEQFF. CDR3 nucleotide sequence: TGTGCCAGCAGTCAAACCTTTAGCGGGGGCAATGAGCAGTTCTTC.

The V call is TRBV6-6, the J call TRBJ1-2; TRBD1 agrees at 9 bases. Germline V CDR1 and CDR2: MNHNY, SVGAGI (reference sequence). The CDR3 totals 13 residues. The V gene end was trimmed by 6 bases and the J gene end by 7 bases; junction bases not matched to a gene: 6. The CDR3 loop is CASRGTGGPGYTF. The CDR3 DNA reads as TGTGCCAGCAGGGGAACAGGGGGCCCTGGCTACACCTTC.

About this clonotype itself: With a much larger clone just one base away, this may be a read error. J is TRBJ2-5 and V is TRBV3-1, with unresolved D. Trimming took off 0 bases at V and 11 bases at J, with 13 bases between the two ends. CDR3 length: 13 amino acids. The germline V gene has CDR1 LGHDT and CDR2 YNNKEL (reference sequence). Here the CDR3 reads CASSQEGGVKQYF. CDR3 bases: TGTGCCAGCAGCCAAGAAGGTGGCGTTAAGCAGTACTTC.

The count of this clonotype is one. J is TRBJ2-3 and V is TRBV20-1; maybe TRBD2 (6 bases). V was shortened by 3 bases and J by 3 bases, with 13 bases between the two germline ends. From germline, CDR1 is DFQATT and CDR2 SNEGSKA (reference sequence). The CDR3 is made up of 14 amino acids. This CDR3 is CSASSLALTDTQYF. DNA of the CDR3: TGCAGTGCTAGTTCCCTAGCGCTGACAGATACGCAGTATTTT.

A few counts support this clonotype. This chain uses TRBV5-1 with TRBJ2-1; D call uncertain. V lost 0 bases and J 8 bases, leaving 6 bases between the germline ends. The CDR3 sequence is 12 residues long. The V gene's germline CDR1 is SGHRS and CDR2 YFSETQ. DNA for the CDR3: TGCGCCAGCAGCTTGGAGGGCTATGAGCAGTTCTTC. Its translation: CASSLEGYEQFF.

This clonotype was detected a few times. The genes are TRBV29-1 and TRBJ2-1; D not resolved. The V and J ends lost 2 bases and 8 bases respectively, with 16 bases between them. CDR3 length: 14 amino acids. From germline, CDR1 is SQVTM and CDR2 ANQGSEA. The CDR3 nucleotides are TGCAGCGTTGAAAAGAGTGGCCCCCGGTATGAGCAGTTCTTC. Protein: CSVEKSGPRYEQFF.

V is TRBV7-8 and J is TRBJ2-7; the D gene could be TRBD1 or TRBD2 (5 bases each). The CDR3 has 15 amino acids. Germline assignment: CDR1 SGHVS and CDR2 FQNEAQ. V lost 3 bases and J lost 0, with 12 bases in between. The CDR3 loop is CASSFKGPSSYEQYF. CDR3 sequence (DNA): TGTGCCAGCAGCTTTAAGGGACCGAGCTCCTACGAGCAGTACTTC.

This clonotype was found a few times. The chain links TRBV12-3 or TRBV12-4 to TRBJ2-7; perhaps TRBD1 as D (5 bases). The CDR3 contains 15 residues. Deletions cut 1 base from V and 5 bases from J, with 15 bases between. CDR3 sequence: CASSLGVPGSDEQYF. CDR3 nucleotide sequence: TGTGCCAGCAGTTTAGGCGTACCAGGGTCTGACGAGCAGTACTTC.

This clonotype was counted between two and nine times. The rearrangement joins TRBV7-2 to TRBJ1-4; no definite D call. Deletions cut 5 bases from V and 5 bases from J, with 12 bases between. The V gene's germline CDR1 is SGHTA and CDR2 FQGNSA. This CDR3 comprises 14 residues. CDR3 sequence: CASSLGRFNEKLFF. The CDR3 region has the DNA TGTGCCAGCAGCCTTGGACGGTTCAATGAAAAACTGTTTTTT.

The CDR3 protein is CASSQDAHRGRLNEKLFF. The CDR3 DNA sequence: TGCGCCAGCAGCCAAGATGCACATCGAGGACGGCTTAATGAAAAACTGTTTTTT. V and J are TRBV4-3 and TRBJ1-4; D ambiguous. V lost 0 bases, J lost 4 bases, and 18 bases lay in between. The CDR3 is 18 amino acids. Per the germline V gene, CDR1 is LGHNA and CDR2 is YSLEER.

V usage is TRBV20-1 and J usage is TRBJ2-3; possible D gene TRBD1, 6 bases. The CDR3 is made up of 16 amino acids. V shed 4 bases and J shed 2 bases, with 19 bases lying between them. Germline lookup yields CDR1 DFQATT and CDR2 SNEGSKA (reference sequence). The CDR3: CSATLPKQGTTDTQYF. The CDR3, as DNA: TGCAGTGCTACTTTACCTAAACAGGGAACCACAGATACGCAGTATTTT.

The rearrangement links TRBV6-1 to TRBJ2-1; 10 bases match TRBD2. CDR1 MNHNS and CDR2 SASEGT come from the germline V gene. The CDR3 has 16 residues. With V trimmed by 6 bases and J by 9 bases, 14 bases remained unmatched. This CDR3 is CASRSSGSTAVGEQFF. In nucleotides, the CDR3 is TGTGCCAGCAGATCTAGCGGGAGCACCGCAGTGGGTGAGCAGTTCTTC.

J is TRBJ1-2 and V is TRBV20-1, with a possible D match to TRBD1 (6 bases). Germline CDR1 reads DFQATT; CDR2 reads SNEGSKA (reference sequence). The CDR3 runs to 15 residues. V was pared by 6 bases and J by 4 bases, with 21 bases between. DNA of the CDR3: TGCAGTGCCCGAGCGGCGGGGGCGGATATCTATGGCTACACCTTC. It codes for CSARAAGADIYGYTF.

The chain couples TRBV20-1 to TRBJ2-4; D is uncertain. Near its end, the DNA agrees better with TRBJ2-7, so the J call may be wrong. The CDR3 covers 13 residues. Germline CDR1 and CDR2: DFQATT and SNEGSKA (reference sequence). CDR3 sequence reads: CSAARRAAYEQYF. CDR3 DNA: TGCAGTGCCGCCCGTCGTGCGGCCTACGAGCAGTACTTC.

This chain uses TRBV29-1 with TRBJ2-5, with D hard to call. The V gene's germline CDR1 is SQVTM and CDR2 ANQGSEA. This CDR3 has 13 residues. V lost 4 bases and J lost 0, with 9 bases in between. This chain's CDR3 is CSVGPGDQETQYF. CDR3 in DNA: TGCAGCGTTGGACCGGGCGACCAAGAGACCCAGTACTTC. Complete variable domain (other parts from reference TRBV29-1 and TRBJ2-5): SAVISQKPSRDICQRGTSLTIQCQVDSQVTMMFWYRQQPGQSLTLIATANQGSEATYESGFVIDKFPISRPNLTFSTLTVSNMSPEDSSIYLCSVGPGDQETQYFGPGTRLLVL.

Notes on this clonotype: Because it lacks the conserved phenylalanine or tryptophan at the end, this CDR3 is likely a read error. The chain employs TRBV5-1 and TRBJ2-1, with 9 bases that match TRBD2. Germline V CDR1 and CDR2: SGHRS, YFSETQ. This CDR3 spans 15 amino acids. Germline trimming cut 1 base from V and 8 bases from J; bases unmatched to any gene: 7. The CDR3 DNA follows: TGCGCCAGCAGCTTGTGGCGGGGGGGCAGGGATGAGCAGTTCGTC. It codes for CASSLWRGGRDEQFV.

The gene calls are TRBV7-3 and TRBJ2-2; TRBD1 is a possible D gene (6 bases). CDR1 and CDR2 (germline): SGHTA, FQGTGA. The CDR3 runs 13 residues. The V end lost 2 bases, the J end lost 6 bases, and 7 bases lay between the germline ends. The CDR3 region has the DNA TGTGCCAGCAGCTTAGGGACATCCGGGGAGCTGTTTTTT. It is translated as CASSLGTSGELFF. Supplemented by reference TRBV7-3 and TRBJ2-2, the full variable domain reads GAGVSQTPSNKVTEKGKYVELRCDPISGHTALYWYRQSLGQGPEFLIYFQGTGAADDSGLPNDRFFAVRPEGSVSTLKIQRTERGDSAVYLCASSLGTSGELFFGEGSRLTVL.

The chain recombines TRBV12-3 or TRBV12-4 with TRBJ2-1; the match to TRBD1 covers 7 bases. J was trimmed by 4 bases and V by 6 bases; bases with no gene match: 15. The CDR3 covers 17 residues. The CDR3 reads CASRRPGGQPHYNEQFF. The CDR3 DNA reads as TGTGCCAGCAGGCGCCCTGGGGGACAGCCACATTACAATGAGCAGTTCTTC.

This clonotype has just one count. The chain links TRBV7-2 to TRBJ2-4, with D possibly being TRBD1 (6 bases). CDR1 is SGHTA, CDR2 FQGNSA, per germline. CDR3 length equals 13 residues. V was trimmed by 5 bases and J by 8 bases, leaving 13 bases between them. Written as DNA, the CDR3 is TGTGCCAGCAGCCGAGGGGGTTTGGACATTCAGTACTTC. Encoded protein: CASSRGGLDIQYF.

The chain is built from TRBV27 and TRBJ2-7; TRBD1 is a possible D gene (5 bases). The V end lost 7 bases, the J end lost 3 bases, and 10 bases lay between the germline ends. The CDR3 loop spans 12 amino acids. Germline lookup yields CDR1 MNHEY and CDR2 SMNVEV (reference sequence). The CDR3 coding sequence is TGTGCCAGCATGGGGCAGGGCTACGAGCAGTACGTC. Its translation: CASMGQGYEQYV.

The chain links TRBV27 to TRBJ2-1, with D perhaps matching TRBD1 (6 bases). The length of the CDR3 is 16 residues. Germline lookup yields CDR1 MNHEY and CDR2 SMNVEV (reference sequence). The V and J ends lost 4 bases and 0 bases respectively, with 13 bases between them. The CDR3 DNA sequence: TGTGCCAGCAGTTCAAAGGCCAGGGGCTCCTACAATGAGCAGTTCTTC. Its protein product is CASSSKARGSYNEQFF.

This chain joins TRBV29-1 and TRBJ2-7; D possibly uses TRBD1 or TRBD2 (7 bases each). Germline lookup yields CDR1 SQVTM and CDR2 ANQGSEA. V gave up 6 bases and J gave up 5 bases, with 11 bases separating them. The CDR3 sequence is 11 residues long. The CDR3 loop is CSVRGGDEQYF. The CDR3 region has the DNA TGCAGCGTCAGGGGGGGCGACGAGCAGTACTTC.

The CDR3 bases are TGTGCCAGCAGCCAAGTACAGGGTGACACTGAAGCTTTCTTT. It codes for CASSQVQGDTEAFF. The chain uses TRBV4-2 and TRBJ1-1; TRBD1 is a possible D gene (6 bases). The CDR3 extends over 14 amino acids. The V end lost 1 base, the J end lost 3 bases, and 9 bases lay between the germline ends. Germline assignment: CDR1 LGHNA and CDR2 YNFKEQ.

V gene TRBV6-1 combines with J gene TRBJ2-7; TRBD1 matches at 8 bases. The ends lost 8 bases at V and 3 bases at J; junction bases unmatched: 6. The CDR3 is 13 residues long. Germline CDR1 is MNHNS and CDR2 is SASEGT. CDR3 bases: TGTGCCAGCCATGACAGGGGCAGCTACGAGCAGTACTTC. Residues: CASHDRGSYEQYF.